This T cell receptor (beta chain) was retrieved from a study of blood T cell repertoires in COVID-19. About the research overall: COVID-19 samples collected from the United States, Italy and Spain covered acute and convalescent phases.

Everyone who took part was about 18 to 89 years old, and they came from 24 US areas. A PCR-confirmed or clinician-diagnosed COVID-19 case had contacted exposed participants within 2 weeks of entry. Original analysis: How many nucleated cells were present was estimated from reference gene primer amplification. Clones were read by immunoSEQ multiplex PCR, and TCRdb kept only the in-frame ones, dropping some. Clonal size and the V and J genes are those of that table, whereas D and trimming came from the DNA. The sample lists 250,000 or so clones; around 84% were seen once. This clone was seen only once. V shed 3 bases and J shed 0 bases, with 10 bases lying between them. CDR3 length equals 15 residues. From germline, CDR1 is SGDLS and CDR2 YYNGEE.

Sequencing input: PBMCs or T cells enriched from blood (not recorded which). This clonotype was obtained from a woman aged 45-60 years who had been exposed to COVID-19. This rearrangement joins TRBV9 to TRBJ1-3; D perhaps matches TRBD1 (5 bases). The DNA of the CDR3 is TGTGCCAGCAGCGCAGACAGTCACTCTGGAAACACCATATATTTT. The encoded protein is CASSADSHSGNTIYF.